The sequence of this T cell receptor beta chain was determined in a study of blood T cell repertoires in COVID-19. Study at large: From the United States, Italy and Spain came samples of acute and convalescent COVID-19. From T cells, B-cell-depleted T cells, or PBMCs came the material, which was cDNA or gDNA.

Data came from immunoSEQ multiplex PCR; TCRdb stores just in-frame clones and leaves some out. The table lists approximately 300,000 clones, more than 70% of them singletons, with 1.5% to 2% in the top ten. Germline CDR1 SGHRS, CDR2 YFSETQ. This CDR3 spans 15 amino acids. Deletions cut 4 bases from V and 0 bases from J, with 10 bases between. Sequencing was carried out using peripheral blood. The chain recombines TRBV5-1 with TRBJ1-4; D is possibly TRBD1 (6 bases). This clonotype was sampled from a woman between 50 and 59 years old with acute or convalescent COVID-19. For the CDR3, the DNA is TGCGCCAGCAGCCGAGGGGGTTCAACTAATGAAAAACTGTTTTTT. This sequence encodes CASSRGGSTNEKLFF.